A selection of T cell receptor beta chains follows, all from one sample in a study of blood T cell repertoires in COVID-19. Clones were read by immunoSEQ multiplex PCR, and TCRdb kept only the in-frame ones, dropping some. The sample contains fewer than 350,000 clones, around nine tenths of which appear only once. Material: PBMCs or T cells enriched from blood (not recorded which). The receptors were gathered from a woman in her forties who had recovered from COVID-19. CDR3s include the opening cysteine and the closing phenylalanine or tryptophan. D genes are given only for firm matches. Only part of the rows carry a size: once, few, many, or a class if the clone is expanded.

TRBJ1-2,TRBV10-3,TRBD1,.,TGTGCCATCGGACAGGGGTTCTATGGCTACACCTTC,CAIGQGFYGYTF
TRBJ2-1,TRBV30,TRBD2,.,TGTGCCTTAGGACTAGCCTCGGGTGAGCAGTTCTTC,CALGLASGEQFF
TRBJ2-7,TRBV6-5,TRBD2,.,TGTGCCAGCCGGGAGGGATACGAGCAGTACTTC,CASREGYEQYF
TRBJ2-1,TRBV18,TRBD2,.,TGTGCCAGCTCAGGGACTAGCGGGATCAATGAGCAGTTCTTC,CASSGTSGINEQFF
TRBJ2-5,TRBV7-3,TRBD1,.,TGTGCCAGCAGCTTAACGCAGGGGGCAGAGACCCAGTACTTC,CASSLTQGAETQYF
TRBJ1-5,TRBV20-1,TRBD1,.,TGCAGTGCTAGTGGGACAGGGGATCAGCCCCAGCATTTT,CSASGTGDQPQHF
TRBJ1-6,TRBV10-1,.,.,TGCGCCAGCACGGTTATCCTCGTTCCCAGGGGCTCCTATAATTCACCCCTCCACTTT,CASTVILVPRGSYNSPLHF
TRBJ2-1,TRBV3-1/TRBV3-2,TRBD2,.,TGTGCCAGCAGCCAAGAGGGACTAGTTAGCTACAATGAGCAGTTCTTC,CASSQEGLVSYNEQFF
TRBJ1-2,TRBV19,TRBD1,.,TGTGCCAGTAGTTCTACAGGGGTTAACTATGGCTACACCTTC,CASSSTGVNYGYTF
TRBJ2-6,TRBV19,.,once,TGTGCCAGTAGTATAGCTGGACAGCGCTACTCTGGGGCCAACGTCCTGACTTTC,CASSIAGQRYSGANVLTF
TRBJ2-1,TRBV27,TRBD2,.,TGTGCCAGCAGTTTTGGGCCGGGACTAGTACTTGGTGAGCAGTTCTTC,CASSFGPGLVLGEQFF
TRBJ1-3,TRBV27,TRBD1,.,TGTGCCAGCAGTTTCGGGACGACAGGGTCTGGAAACACCATATATTTT,CASSFGTTGSGNTIYF
TRBJ1-4,TRBV25-1,.,.,TGTGCCAGCAGTGAAGCTGGAGCCTCTGCAACTAATGAAAAACTGTTTTTT,CASSEAGASATNEKLFF
TRBJ1-5,TRBV7-9,.,.,TGTGCCAGCAGCTTTCAGGGCCAGCCCCAGCATTTT,CASSFQGQPQHF
TRBJ2-2,TRBV28,.,once,TGTGCCAGCAGCTTCGGCGGGGTCCTTTCTCACACCGGGGAGCTGTTTTTT,CASSFGGVLSHTGELFF
TRBJ1-2,TRBV28,TRBD1,.,TGTGCCAGCAGTTTAAGCTGGGACAGGGCCGCCTATGGCTACACCTTC,CASSLSWDRAAYGYTF
TRBJ1-1,TRBV28,TRBD1,.,TGTGCCAGCAGTTTTAGTGGACAGGGGAACACTGAAGCTTTCTTT,CASSFSGQGNTEAFF